One and the same sample provided the 13 T cell receptor beta chains below, sequenced in a study of CXCR3-negative and CXCR3-positive naive CD8 T cells. UMI-labeled 5' RACE TRB cDNA libraries were prepared from the cells. TCRdb re-analyzed the 5' RACE reads; it lists each CDR3 protein once, without DNA. Its table lists around 140,000 distinct CDR3 sequences. The sample consisted of naive CXCR3- CD8+ T cells from blood. This sample's subset: CD45RO-CCR7+CD27+CD95- naive CD8+ T cells lacking CXCR3 (TNR3-). These receptors originate from a human donor in good health. Some clones in this sample may be carry-over from other donors' samples.

The chain joins TRBV19 to TRBJ2-1. This CDR3 region has 14 residues. Germline CDR1 is LNHDA and CDR2 is SQIVND (reference sequence). CDR3 amino acids: CASSLAATYNEQFF.

The chain recombines TRBV29-1 with TRBJ1-2. This CDR3 spans 13 amino acids. CDR1 and CDR2 from the germline V gene are SQVTM and ANQGSEA. CDR3 region: CSVERGAFYGYTF.

The V call is TRBV28, the J call TRBJ2-1; the TCRdb D gene call, TRBD1, has no DNA to confirm it. CDR3 length: 15 residues. CDR1 and CDR2 from the germline V gene are MDHEN and SYDVKM. CDR3 residues: CASSPTGSPYNEQFF. Full variable domain (missing parts from reference TRBV28 and TRBJ2-1): DVKVTQSSRYLVKRTGEKVFLECVQDMDHENMFWYRQDPGLGLRLIYFSYDVKMKEKGDIPEGYSVSREKKERFSLILESASTNQTSMYLCASSPTGSPYNEQFFGPGTRLTVL.

The J gene is TRBJ2-3, the V gene TRBV29-1; TCRdb calls TRBD2, which cannot be checked without DNA. This CDR3 contains 15 residues. CDR1 is SQVTM, CDR2 ANQGSEA, per germline. This CDR3 reads CSVDGTSGITDTQYF.

The genes are TRBV19 and TRBJ1-1; the D call from TCRdb, TRBD1, cannot be confirmed without DNA. CDR3 length: 14 residues. Per the germline V gene, CDR1 is LNHDA and CDR2 is SQIVND (reference sequence). The CDR3 here is CASSGGTGHTEAFF.

The chain's CDR3 is CASSFGLGDTQYF. The chain joins TRBV11-2 to TRBJ2-3. Germline CDR1 SGHAT, CDR2 FQNNGV. This CDR3 has 13 amino acids.

The V call is TRBV6-1, the J call TRBJ1-2; absent DNA, TCRdb's TRBD1 call cannot be checked. CDR1 and CDR2 from the germline V gene are MNHNS and SASEGT. The CDR3 totals 13 residues. The CDR3 sequence is CASRGTISYGYTF.

The chain combines TRBV28 with TRBJ2-2. The CDR3 length is 14 residues. The germline V gene encodes CDR1 MDHEN and CDR2 SYDVKM. CDR3 sequence: CASSFAGYTGELFF.

The rearrangement uses TRBV7-9 and TRBJ1-5; absent DNA, TCRdb's TRBD1 call cannot be checked. The germline gives CDR1 SEHNR, CDR2 FQNEAQ (reference sequence). The CDR3 extends over 17 amino acids. CDR3 amino acids: CASSGREAERGNQPQHF. Based on the CDR3 plus reference TRBV7-9 and TRBJ1-5, the full variable domain is DTGVSQNPRHKITKRGQNVTFRCDPISEHNRLYWYRQTLGQGPEFLTYFQNEAQLEKSRLLSDRFSAERPKGSFSTLEIQRTEQGDSAMYLCASSGREAERGNQPQHFGDGTRLSIL.

The chain carries TRBV6-4 and TRBJ2-2. The germline V gene encodes CDR1 MRHNA and CDR2 SNTAGT. The CDR3 is 13 amino acids. The CDR3 spells CASSDSGTGELFF.

This chain uses TRBV19 with TRBJ1-5. Per the germline V gene, CDR1 is LNHDA and CDR2 is SQIVND (reference sequence). The CDR3 has 15 amino acids. The CDR3 is CASSIDGHRRQPQHF.

The rearrangement joins TRBV12-3 or TRBV12-4 to TRBJ1-5; the TCRdb D gene call, TRBD1, has no DNA to confirm it. The length of the CDR3 is 13 residues. This chain's CDR3 is CASSPGSDQPQHF.

CDR3 amino acids: CASSPTSGYNEQFF. J is TRBJ2-1 and V is TRBV7-3; TCRdb lists TRBD2, though no DNA is available to test this call. The germline V gene encodes CDR1 SGHTA and CDR2 FQGTGA. CDR3 length equals 14 residues.